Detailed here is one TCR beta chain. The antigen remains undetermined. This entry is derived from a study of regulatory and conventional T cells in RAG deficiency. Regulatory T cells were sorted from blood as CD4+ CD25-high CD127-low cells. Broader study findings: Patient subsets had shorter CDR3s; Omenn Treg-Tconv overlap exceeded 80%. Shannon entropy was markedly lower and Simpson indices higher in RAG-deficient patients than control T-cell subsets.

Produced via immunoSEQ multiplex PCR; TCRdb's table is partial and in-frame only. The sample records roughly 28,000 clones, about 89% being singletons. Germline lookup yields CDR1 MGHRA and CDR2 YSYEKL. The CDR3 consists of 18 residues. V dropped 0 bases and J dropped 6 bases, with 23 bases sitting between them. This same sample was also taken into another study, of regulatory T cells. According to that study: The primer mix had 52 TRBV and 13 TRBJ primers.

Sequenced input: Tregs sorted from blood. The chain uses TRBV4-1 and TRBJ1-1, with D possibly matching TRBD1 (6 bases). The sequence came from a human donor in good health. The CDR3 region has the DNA TGCGCCAGCAGCCAAGATCACCTAGCCAGGGGAATTTTGGCTGAAGCTTTCTTT. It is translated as CASSQDHLARGILAEAFF.